The clone carrying this TCR beta chain was counted once. Its antigen remains unidentified. This record comes from a study of shared clonotypes between healthy human individuals. Broader study findings: In general, naive subsets displayed greater estimated richness than memory subsets did.

Every subset had its genomic DNA shared out evenly among several immunoSEQ plates. The table came from immunoSEQ multiplex PCR; TCRdb's copy has only in-frame clones and leaves some out. This sample has a few million clones, with 95% found just once. The study drew its donors from healthy HIV-negative adults without recent acute infections or vaccinations. J gave up 4 bases and V 1 base, and 8 bases lay outside the gene matches. This CDR3 comprises 16 residues. Germline CDR1 GTSNPN, CDR2 SVGIG (reference sequence). The J gene is TRBJ2-3, the V gene TRBV30, with 10 bases matching TRBD2. The sample comprised naive CD4+ T cells sorted from blood. Subset reported: CD45RA+ positively selected. This TCR derives from a man aged 18 to 30 in good health. The CDR3 spells CAWSGSGGAGADTQYF. As DNA, the CDR3 is TGTGCCTGGAGTGGGAGCGGGGGGGCAGGGGCAGATACGCAGTATTTT.